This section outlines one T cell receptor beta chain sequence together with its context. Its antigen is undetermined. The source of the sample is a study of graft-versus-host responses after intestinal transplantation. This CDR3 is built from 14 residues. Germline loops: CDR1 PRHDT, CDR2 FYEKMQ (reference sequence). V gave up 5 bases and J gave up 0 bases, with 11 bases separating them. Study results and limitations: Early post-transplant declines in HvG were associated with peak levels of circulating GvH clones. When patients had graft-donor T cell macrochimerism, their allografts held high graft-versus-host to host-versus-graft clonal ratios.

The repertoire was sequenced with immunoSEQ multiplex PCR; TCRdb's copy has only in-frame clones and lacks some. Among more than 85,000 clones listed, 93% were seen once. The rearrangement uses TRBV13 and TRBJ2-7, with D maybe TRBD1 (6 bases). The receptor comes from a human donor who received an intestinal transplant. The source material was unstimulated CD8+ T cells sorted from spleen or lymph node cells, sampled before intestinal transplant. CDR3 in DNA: TGTGCCAGCAGCCTCCGGGACATCTCCTACGAGCAGTACTTC. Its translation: CASSLRDISYEQYF.